The clone carrying this TCR beta chain appeared once. Assay used: immunoSEQ multiplex PCR; TCRdb lists only in-frame clones, some missing. The repertoire holds around 120,000 clones, with over 75% as singletons. This sample is part of a study of control samples from healthy donors and cancer patients. The CDR3 totals 15 residues. Trimming left V 4 bases short and J 4 bases short, with 16 bases between. Looked up from germline, CDR1 is LGHNA and CDR2 is YSLEER. This rearrangement joins TRBV4-3 to TRBJ1-2; tentatively, D is TRBD1 (6 bases). Source material: blood. The TCR was taken from a man between 40 and 49 years old in good health. The DNA of the CDR3 is TGCGCCAGCAGCCCCTCAGGGGCGGGTGCCTATGGCTACACCTTC. As protein: CASSPSGAGAYGYTF.